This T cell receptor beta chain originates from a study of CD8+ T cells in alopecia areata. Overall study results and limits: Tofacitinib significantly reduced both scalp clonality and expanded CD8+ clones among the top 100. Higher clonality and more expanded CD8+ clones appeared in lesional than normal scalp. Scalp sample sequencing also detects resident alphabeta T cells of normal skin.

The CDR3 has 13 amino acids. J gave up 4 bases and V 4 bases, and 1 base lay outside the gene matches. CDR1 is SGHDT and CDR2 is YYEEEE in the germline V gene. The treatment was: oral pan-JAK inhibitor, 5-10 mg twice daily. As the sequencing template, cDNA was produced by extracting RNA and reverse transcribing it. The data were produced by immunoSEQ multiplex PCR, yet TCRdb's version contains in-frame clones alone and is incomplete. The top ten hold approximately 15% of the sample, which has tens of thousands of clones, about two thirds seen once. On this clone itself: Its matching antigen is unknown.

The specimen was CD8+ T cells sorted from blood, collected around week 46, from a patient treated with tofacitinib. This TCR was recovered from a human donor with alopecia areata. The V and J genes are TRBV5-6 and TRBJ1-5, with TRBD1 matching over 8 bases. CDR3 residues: CASSRTGNQPQHF. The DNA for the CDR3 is TGTGCCAGCAGCCGGACAGGGAATCAGCCCCAGCATTTT.